One and the same sample provided the 9 T cell receptor beta chains below, sequenced in a study of T cells in Graves' hyperthyroidism and ophthalmopathy. Amplification targeted TCR beta CDR3 regions from RNA transcripts. The TCR CDR3 first-round RT-PCR relied on the HTBI primer set. TCRdb redid the calling of the multiplex PCR reads with MiXCR, one entry per CDR3 protein. Here the sample spans 400,000 to 600,000 distinct CDR3 sequences, less than 25% being singletons. The sequenced sample consisted of blood. The receptor set was obtained from a man aged 18-30 years with Graves' hyperthyroidism.

CDR3 protein: CASSLLAGGRYTQYF. The CDR3 nucleotides are TGCGCCAGCAGCCTCCTAGCGGGGGGGCGGTATACGCAGTATTTT. This chain connects TRBV4-1 to TRBJ2-3; TRBD2 matches 12 bases. The J segment lost 7 bases and the V segment lost 4 bases, leaving 6 bases of the junction unmatched. Germline V gene lookup returns CDR1 MGHRA and CDR2 YSYEKL. This CDR3 is 15 amino acids long.

This clonotype was picked up many times. This chain uses TRBV9 with TRBJ1-1, with D uncertain. CDR1 is SGDLS and CDR2 is YYNGEE in the germline V gene. V lost 2 bases and J 9 bases, leaving 17 bases between the germline ends. This CDR3 is built from 14 residues. CDR3 nucleotides: TGTGCCAGCAGCGTCATAGCGGACGGCCTCCAAGCTTTCTTT. Translation: CASSVIADGLQAFF.

The rearrangement links TRBV6-1 to TRBJ1-1; the D gene is possibly TRBD1 (5 bases). Trimming removed 6 bases at V and 6 bases at J, with 17 bases between. Germline values: CDR1 MNHNS, CDR2 SASEGT. This CDR3 region has 14 residues. The CDR3: CASSHGPGGPEAFF. The CDR3, as DNA: TGTGCCAGCAGCCACGGGCCGGGGGGACCTGAAGCTTTCTTT.

In its sample, this clonotype was seen many times. The junction shows a germline mismatch at one end, possibly a read error. This chain links TRBV10-3 with TRBJ2-5; 8 nucleotides line up with TRBD1. In germline, CDR1 is ENHRY, CDR2 SYGVKD. This CDR3 spans 15 amino acids. This CDR3 is CATSETTGAVETQYF. The CDR3 coding sequence is TGTGCCACCAGTGAGACGACAGGGGCAGTGGAGACCCAGTACTTC.

To note about this clonotype: The CDR3 does not close with the conserved phenylalanine or tryptophan, likely indicating a read error. The DNA is left out, because the CDR3 cannot be placed on it with certainty; the CDR3 is given as TCRdb lists it. The J gene is TRBJ2-2, the V gene TRBV5-1; the table's D call, TRBD1, was not checked against the DNA. The V gene's germline CDR1 is SGHRS and CDR2 YFSETQ. Inclusive of both ends, the CDR3 amounts to 15 amino acids. This CDR3 reads CASSLQEVFTGELCY.

This clonotype appeared many times. This sequence joins TRBV27 and TRBJ1-2; tentative D call: TRBD1 (5 bases). The ends were cut back, 8 bases at V and 4 bases at J, with 14 bases in the middle. This CDR3 spans 13 amino acids. Germline V gene lookup returns CDR1 MNHEY and CDR2 SMNVEV (reference sequence). Here the CDR3 reads CASAAGFPYGYTF. The CDR3 nucleotides read TGTGCCAGCGCGGCAGGGTTCCCCTATGGCTACACCTTC.

The sample holds a few counts of this clonotype. The genes are TRBV5-1 and TRBJ1-1; D may be TRBD1 (6 bases). Germline CDR1 SGHRS, CDR2 YFSETQ. CDR3 length: 13 residues. V was cut by 0 bases and J by 8 bases, with 11 bases left in between. This CDR3 reads CASSLDTGTEAFF. CDR3 nucleotides: TGCGCCAGCAGCTTGGACACAGGGACCGAAGCTTTCTTT. The whole variable domain, filled in from reference TRBV5-1 and TRBJ1-1, reads KAGVTQTPRYLIKTRGQQVTLSCSPISGHRSVSWYQQTPGQGLQFLFEYFSETQRNKGNFPGRFSGRQFSNSRSEMNVSTLELGDSALYLCASSLDTGTEAFFGQGTRLTVV.

This rearrangement joins TRBV27 to TRBJ1-2; no definite D call. Per the germline V gene, CDR1 is MNHEY and CDR2 is SMNVEV (reference sequence). V was pared by 6 bases and J by 8 bases, with 19 bases between. CDR3 length: 14 amino acids. In DNA, the CDR3 is TGTGCCAGCAGCCCTTTCTGGGGATTTAGCGGCTACACCTTC. Residues: CASSPFWGFSGYTF.

About this clonotype itself: A much larger clone sits a single nucleotide away, making a read error possible. As DNA, the CDR3 is TGTGCCAGCAGTCTTACTAGCGGGGGATCTTCCTACGAGCAGTTCTTC. Protein sequence: CASSLTSGGSSYEQFF. The V call is TRBV6-2 or TRBV6-3, the J call TRBJ2-7, with 11 bases aligning to TRBD2. The DNA matches TRBJ2-1 better at its end, which makes the J call doubtful. This CDR3 is built from 16 residues. Germline V CDR1 and CDR2: MNHEY, SVGEGT.